This T cell receptor (beta chain) appears in the sequencing data of a study of OX40 agonist ivuxolimab in advanced cancers. Whole-study context: Prior checkpoint blockade (anti-PD-1, anti-PD-L1 or anti-CTLA-4) was permitted; 40% had it. The study, taken as a whole, reports: Partly responding patients at 0.1-3.0 mg/kg showed some of the smallest clonal expansion. CD8+ T cells showed, on average, more clonal expansion than CD4+ cells.

The assay was immunoSEQ multiplex PCR, and TCRdb's table has in-frame clones only and misses some. The data hold tens of thousands of clones, with more than 85% observed a single time. The junction had 5 bases not matched to a gene; V was cut back by 0 bases and J by 2 bases. CDR1 SGHRS and CDR2 YFSETQ come from the germline V gene. The length of the CDR3 is 16 residues. With regard to this clone: Its antigen is unknown.

The chain combines TRBV5-1 with TRBJ2-7, with 10 bases fitting TRBD2. This receptor was obtained from an adult with an advanced solid tumor such as melanoma, head and neck, liver or kidney cancer. The sequencing here drew on CD4+ or CD8+ T cells sorted from blood, taken in a trial of the OX40 agonist ivuxolimab. The CDR3 DNA is TGCGCCAGCAGCTTGGCCGGGCTAGCGGGGGCCTACGAGCAGTACTTC. Its protein is CASSLAGLAGAYEQYF.